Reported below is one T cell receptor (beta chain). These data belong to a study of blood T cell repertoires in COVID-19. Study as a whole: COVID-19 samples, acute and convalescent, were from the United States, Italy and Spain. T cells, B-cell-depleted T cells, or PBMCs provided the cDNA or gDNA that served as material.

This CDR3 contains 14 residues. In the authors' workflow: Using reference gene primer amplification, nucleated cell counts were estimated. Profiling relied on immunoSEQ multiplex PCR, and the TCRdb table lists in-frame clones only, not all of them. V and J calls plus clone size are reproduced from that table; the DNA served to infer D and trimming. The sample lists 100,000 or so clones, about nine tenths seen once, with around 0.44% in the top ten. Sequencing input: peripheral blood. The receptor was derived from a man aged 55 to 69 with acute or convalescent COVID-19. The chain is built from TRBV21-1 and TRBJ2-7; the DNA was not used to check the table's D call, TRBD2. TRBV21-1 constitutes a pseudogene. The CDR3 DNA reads TGTGCCAGCAGCAATGGAGGTCAGTTCTACGAGCAGTACTTC. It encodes CASSNGGQFYEQYF.